One sample yielded the 10 T cell receptor beta chains listed below, sequenced in a study of blood T cells in healthy people across ages. A J-beta primer mix and a sample-barcoded 5' primer were used in a second PCR of roughly 6 to 11 cycles. TCRdb analysed the 5' RACE reads with MiXCR anew, one entry per CDR3 protein. The sample carries some 880,000 distinct CDR3 sequences, 35% to 40% recorded once. Material: blood. The receptors were sampled from a man aged 18 to 30 in good health.

The chain is built from TRBV21-1 and TRBJ2-7. TRBV21-1 is given as a pseudogene. The CDR3 runs 13 residues. The CDR3 loop is CASSSHRSYEQYF. DNA of the CDR3: TGTGCCAGCAGCAGCCATCGGTCCTACGAGCAGTACTTC.

This clonotype was observed a handful of times. V gene TRBV6-6 combines with J gene TRBJ2-5; the D call may be TRBD1 or TRBD2 (5 bases each). This CDR3 region has 14 residues. V dropped 7 bases and J dropped 4 bases, with 16 bases sitting between them. Germline assignment: CDR1 MNHNY and CDR2 SVGAGI (reference sequence). The CDR3 region is CASTRPGTGETQYF. The CDR3 DNA reads TGTGCCAGCACTAGACCAGGGACCGGAGAGACCCAGTACTTC.

This chain links TRBV2 with TRBJ2-7; 7 bases fit TRBD1. The CDR3 length is 15 residues. The germline CDR1 and CDR2 sequences are SNHLY and FYNNEI. V gave up 0 bases and J gave up 0 bases; unmatched junction bases: 2. CDR3 region: CASSEATGDSYEQYF. In DNA, the CDR3 is TGTGCCAGCAGTGAAGCAACAGGGGACTCCTACGAGCAGTACTTC.

The rearrangement links TRBV27 to TRBJ2-3; possibly TRBD1 for D (7 bases). The CDR3 has 17 amino acids. V gave up 2 bases and J gave up 5 bases, with 20 bases separating them. Germline lookup yields CDR1 MNHEY and CDR2 SMNVEV (reference sequence). The CDR3 region has the DNA TGTGCCAGCAGTTTACAGGGGGGAGATTACAGGGAAGATACGCAGTATTTT. It codes for CASSLQGGDYREDTQYF.

The chain carries TRBV7-9 and TRBJ2-5; 9 bases align to TRBD2. The CDR3 is made up of 16 amino acids. V shed 4 bases and J 11 bases; nucleotides not matched to a gene: 17. The germline CDR1 and CDR2 sequences are SEHNR and FQNEAQ (reference sequence). CDR3 coding DNA: TGTGCCAGCAGCTCGATAGCGGGGGCCCCCTTATATGAGCAGTACTTC. Protein: CASSSIAGAPLYEQYF.

V is TRBV10-2 and J is TRBJ2-7, with 7 bases lining up with TRBD2. Germline CDR1 reads WSHSY; CDR2 reads SAAADI. The CDR3 runs 14 residues. The V and J ends lost 5 bases and 4 bases, in that order; junction bases with no gene match: 8. The CDR3 sequence: CASSTAWGGYEQYF. CDR3 nucleotides: TGCGCCAGCAGTACAGCATGGGGGGGTTACGAGCAGTACTTC.

The V gene is TRBV27, the J gene TRBJ2-7; a possible D gene is TRBD1 (5 bases). Trimming removed 8 bases from V and 6 bases from J, with 26 bases in between. Germline V gene sequence: CDR1 MNHEY, CDR2 SMNVEV (reference sequence). The CDR3 extends over 16 amino acids. For the CDR3, the DNA is TGTGCCAGCCGTCAGAGCAAGGGGATCCTACTGGGCGAGCAGTACTTC. Amino acids: CASRQSKGILLGEQYF.

The chain joins TRBV10-3 to TRBJ1-2; TRBD1 aligns across 9 bases. Germline values: CDR1 ENHRY, CDR2 SYGVKD. The J segment lost 4 bases and the V segment lost 5 bases, leaving 11 bases of the junction unmatched. The CDR3 is 16 amino acids. CDR3 in amino acids: CAISPAGTGLVYGYTF. CDR3 in DNA: TGTGCCATCAGTCCCGCCGGGACAGGGTTAGTCTATGGCTACACCTTC.

The gene calls are TRBV5-5 and TRBJ1-2; 7 bases are shared with TRBD1. CDR3 length equals 14 residues. Germline V gene lookup returns CDR1 SGHKS and CDR2 YYEKEE (reference sequence). V trimming: 4 bases; J trimming: 5 bases; junction bases outside the gene matches: 8. The CDR3 nucleotides are TGTGCCAGCAGCACCGGGACAGAATCTTATGGCTACACCTTC. Protein: CASSTGTESYGYTF.

The sample holds a few counts of this clonotype. The chain links TRBV5-1 to TRBJ1-5; D gene unclear. V shed 0 bases and J shed 5 bases, with 9 bases lying between them. The CDR3 is 14 residues long. Germline CDR1 is SGHRS and CDR2 is YFSETQ. CDR3 region: CASSLGRPDQPQHF. The CDR3 nucleotides read TGCGCCAGCAGCTTGGGAAGACCGGATCAGCCCCAGCATTTT.